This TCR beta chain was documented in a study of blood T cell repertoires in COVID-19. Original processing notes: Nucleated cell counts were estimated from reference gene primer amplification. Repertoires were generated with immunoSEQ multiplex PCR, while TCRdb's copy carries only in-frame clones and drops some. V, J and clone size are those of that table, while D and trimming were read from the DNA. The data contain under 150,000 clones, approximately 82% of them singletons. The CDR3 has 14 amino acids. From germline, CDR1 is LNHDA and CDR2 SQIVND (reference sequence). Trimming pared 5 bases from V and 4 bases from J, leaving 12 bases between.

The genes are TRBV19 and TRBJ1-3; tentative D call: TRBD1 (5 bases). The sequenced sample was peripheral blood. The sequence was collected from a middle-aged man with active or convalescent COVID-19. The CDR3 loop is CASSGTGPGNTIYF. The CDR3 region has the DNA TGTGCCAGTAGTGGCACAGGACCCGGAAACACCATATATTTT.